Listed here is a single TCR beta chain. Its antigen is undetermined. 5'RACE primed from the constant segment yielded TCR alpha and TCR beta cDNA libraries bearing sample barcodes and UMIs. TCRdb independently ran MiXCR on the 5' RACE reads; one entry per CDR3 protein. The sample yields hundreds of thousands of distinct CDR3 sequences, roughly 18% seen once. The data originate from a study of T-cell memory formation after mild COVID-19. Study results and caveats: A second wave of clones peaked on day 37, and their SARS-CoV-2 specificity went unconfirmed. Largely, contracting CD4+ clones fell within CM and EM, and contracting CD8+ clones within EMRA.

Trimming cost V 5 bases and J 9 bases; bases outside gene matches: 12. Germline values: CDR1 SEHNR, CDR2 FQNEAQ (reference sequence). The CDR3 has 15 amino acids. Sequencing input: PBMCs or a T cell subset sorted from them (not recorded which). This sequence was found in an adult woman who had mild COVID-19 (a few samples of this study predate the infection). Cell type and time point are not known. This chain uses TRBV7-9 with TRBJ2-7; TRBD1 agrees at 11 bases. CDR3 nucleotides: TGTGCCAGCAGCCGCAAGGACAGGGGGCTATTTTCGCAGTACTTC. Its protein is CASSRKDRGLFSQYF.